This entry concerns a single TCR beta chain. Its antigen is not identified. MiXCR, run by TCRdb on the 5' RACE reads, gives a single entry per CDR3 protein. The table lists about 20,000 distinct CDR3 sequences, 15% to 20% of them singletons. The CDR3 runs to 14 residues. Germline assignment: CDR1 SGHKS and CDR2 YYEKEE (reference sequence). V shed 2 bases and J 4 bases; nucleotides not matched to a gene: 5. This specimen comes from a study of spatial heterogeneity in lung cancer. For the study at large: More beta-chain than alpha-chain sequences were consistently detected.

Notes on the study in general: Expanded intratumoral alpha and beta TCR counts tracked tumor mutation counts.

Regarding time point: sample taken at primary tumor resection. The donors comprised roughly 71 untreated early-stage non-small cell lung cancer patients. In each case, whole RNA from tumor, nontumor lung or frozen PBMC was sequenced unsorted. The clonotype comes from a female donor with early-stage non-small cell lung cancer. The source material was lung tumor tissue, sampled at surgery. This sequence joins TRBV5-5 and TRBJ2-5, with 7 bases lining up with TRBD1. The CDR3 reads CASSLLTGPETQYF. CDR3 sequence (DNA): TGTGCCAGCAGCTTATTGACAGGGCCAGAGACCCAGTACTTC.